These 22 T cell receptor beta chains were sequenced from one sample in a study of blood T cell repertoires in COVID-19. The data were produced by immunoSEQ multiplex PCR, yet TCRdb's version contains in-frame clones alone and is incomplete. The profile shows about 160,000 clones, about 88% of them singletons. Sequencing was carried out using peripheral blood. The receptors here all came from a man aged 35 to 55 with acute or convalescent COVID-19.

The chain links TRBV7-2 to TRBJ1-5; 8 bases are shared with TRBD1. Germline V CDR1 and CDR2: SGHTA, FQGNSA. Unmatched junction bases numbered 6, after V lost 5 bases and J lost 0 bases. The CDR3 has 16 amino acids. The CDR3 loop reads CASSRTGMGSNQPQHF. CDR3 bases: TGTGCCAGCAGCCGGACAGGGATGGGTAGCAATCAGCCCCAGCATTTT.

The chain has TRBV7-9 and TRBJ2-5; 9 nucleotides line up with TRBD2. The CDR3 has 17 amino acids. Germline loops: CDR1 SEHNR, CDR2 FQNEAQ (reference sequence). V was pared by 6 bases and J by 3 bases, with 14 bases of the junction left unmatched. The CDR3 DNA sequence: TGTGCCAGCAGTCATGCCGCAGCGGGGGGCGGTAAAGAGACCCAGTACTTC. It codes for CASSHAAAGGGKETQYF.

This chain's CDR3 is CASSERWDNYNEQFF. DNA of the CDR3: TGCGCCAGCAGTGAGAGGTGGGACAACTACAATGAGCAGTTCTTC. This rearrangement joins TRBV10-1 to TRBJ2-1, with D perhaps TRBD1 (6 bases). Per germline, CDR1 WNHNN and CDR2 SYGVQD (reference sequence). Trimming took 2 bases from V and 3 from J, leaving 11 bases between them. The CDR3 contains 15 residues.

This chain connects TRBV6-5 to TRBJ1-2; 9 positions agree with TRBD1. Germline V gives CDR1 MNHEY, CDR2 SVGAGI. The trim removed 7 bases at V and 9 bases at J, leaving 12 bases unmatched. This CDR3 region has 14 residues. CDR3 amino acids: CASTPPGTGFSYTF. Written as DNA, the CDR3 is TGTGCCAGCACCCCTCCGGGGACAGGGTTCAGCTACACCTTC.

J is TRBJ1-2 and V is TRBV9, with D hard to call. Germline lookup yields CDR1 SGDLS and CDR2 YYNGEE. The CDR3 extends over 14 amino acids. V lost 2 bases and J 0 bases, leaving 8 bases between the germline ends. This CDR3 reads CASSVNSANYGYTF. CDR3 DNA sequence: TGTGCCAGCAGCGTTAACTCGGCTAACTATGGCTACACCTTC.

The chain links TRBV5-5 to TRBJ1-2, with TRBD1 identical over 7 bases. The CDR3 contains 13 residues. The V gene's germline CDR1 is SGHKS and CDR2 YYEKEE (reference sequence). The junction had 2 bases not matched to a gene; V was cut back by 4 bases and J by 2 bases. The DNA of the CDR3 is TGTGCCAGCAGCCCGGACAGGAACTATGGCTACACCTTC. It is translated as CASSPDRNYGYTF.

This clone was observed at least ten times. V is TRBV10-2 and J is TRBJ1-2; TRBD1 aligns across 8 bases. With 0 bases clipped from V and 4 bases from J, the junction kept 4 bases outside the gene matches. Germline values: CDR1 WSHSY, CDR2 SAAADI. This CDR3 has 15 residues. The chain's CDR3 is CASSESNRGSYGYTF. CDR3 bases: TGCGCCAGCAGTGAGTCTAACAGGGGGAGCTATGGCTACACCTTC.

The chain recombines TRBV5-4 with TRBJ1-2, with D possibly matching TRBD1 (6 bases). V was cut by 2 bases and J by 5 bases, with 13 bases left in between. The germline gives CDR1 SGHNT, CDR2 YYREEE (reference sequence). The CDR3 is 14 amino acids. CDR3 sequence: CASSLGGRAYGYTF. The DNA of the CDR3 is TGTGCCAGCAGCTTAGGGGGTCGAGCTTATGGCTACACCTTC.

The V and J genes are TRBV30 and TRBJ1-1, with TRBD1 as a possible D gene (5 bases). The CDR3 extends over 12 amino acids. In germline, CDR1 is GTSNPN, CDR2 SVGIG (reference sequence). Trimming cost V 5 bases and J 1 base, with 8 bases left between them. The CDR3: CAWATGNTEAFF. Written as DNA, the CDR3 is TGTGCCTGGGCAACAGGGAACACTGAAGCTTTCTTT.

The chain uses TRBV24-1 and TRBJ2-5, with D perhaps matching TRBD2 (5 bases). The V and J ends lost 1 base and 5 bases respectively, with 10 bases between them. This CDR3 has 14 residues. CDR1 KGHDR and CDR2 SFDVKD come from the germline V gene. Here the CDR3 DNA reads TGTGCCACCAGTGATTTTGGGCTAGCTGAGACCCAGTACTTC. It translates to CATSDFGLAETQYF.

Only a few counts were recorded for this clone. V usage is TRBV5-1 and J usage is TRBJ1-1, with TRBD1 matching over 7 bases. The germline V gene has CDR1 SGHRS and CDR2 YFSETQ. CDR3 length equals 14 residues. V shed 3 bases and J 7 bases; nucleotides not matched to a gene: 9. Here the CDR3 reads CASSSPNRQGEAFF. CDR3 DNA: TGCGCCAGCAGCTCCCCGAACCGACAGGGTGAAGCTTTCTTT.

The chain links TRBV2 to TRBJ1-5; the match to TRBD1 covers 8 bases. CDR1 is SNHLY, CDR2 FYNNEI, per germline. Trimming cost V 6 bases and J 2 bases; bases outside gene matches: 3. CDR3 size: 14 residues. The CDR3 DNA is TGTGCCAGCAGCCCGACAGGGGGCAATCAGCCCCAGCATTTT. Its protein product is CASSPTGGNQPQHF.

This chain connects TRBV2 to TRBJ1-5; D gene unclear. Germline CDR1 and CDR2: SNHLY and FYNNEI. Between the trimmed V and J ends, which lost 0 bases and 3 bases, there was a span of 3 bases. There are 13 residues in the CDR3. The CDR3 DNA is TGTGCCAGCAGTGAAGCATACAATCAGCCCCAGCATTTT. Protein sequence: CASSEAYNQPQHF.

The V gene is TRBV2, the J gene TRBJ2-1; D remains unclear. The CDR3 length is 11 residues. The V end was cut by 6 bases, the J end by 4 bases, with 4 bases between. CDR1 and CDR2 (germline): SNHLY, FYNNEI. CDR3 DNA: TGTGCCAGCAGCGGGTACAATGAGCAGTTCTTC. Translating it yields CASSGYNEQFF.

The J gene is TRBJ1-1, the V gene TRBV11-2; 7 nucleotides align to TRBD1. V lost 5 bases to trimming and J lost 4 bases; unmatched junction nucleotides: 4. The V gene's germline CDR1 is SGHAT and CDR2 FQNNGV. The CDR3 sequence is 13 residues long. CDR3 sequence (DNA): TGTGCCAGCAGCCAAGACAGGGCCACTGAAGCTTTCTTT. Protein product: CASSQDRATEAFF.

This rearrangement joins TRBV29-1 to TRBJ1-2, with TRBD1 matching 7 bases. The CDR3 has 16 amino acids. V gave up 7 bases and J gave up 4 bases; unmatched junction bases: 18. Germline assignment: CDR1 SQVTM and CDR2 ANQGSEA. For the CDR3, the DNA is TGCAGCGCAAGCCCAGGAAAGGGACAGAGTTTCTATGGCTACACCTTC. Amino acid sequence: CSASPGKGQSFYGYTF. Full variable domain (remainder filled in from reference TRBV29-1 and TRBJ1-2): SAVISQKPSRDICQRGTSLTIQCQVDSQVTMMFWYRQQPGQSLTLIATANQGSEATYESGFVIDKFPISRPNLTFSTLTVSNMSPEDSSIYLCSASPGKGQSFYGYTFGSGTRLTVV.

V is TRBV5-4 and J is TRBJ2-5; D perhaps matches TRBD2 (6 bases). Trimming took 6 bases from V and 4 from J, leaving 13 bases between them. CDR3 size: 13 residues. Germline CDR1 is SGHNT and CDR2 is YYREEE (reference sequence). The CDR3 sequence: CASMAPEGETQYF. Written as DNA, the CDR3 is TGTGCCAGCATGGCTCCGGAGGGAGAGACCCAGTACTTC. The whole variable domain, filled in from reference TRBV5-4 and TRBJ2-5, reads ETGVTQSPTHLIKTRGQQVTLRCSSQSGHNTVSWYQQALGQGPQFIFQYYREEENGRGNFPPRFSGLQFPNYSSELNVNALELDDSALYLCASMAPEGETQYFGPGTRLLVL.

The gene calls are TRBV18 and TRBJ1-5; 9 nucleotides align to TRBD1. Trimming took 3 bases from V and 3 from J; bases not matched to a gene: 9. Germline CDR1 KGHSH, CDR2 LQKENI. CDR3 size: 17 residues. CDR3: CASSPRRTGENNQPQHF. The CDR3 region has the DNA TGTGCCAGCTCACCGCGGAGGACAGGGGAAAACAATCAGCCCCAGCATTTT.

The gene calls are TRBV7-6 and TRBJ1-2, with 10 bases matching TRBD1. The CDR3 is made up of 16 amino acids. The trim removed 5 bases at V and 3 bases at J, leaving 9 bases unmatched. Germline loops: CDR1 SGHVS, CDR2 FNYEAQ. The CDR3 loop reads CASSPRTGGADYGYTF. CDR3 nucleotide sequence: TGTGCCAGCAGCCCGAGGACAGGGGGGGCGGACTATGGCTACACCTTC.

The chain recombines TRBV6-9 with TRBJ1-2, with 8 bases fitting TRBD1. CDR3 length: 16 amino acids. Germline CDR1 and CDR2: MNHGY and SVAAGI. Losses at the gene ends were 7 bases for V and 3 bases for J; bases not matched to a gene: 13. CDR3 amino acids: CASTILPGQDDYGYTF. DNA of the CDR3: TGTGCCAGCACCATATTACCGGGACAGGACGACTATGGCTACACCTTC.

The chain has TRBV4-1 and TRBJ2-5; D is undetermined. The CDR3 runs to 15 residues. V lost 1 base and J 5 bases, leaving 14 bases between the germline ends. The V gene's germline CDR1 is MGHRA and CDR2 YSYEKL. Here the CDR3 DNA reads TGCGCCAGCAGCCAAGTGAATCCAGTGAGGGAGACCCAGTACTTC. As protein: CASSQVNPVRETQYF.

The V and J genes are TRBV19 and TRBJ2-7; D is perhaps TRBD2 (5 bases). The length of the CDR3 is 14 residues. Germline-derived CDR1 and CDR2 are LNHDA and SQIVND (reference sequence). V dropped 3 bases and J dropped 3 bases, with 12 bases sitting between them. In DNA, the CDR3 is TGTGCCAGTAGTATCAGCGGAACCTACTACGAGCAGTACTTC. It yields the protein CASSISGTYYEQYF. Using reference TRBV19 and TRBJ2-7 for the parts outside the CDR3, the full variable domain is DGGITQSPKYLFRKEGQNVTLSCEQNLNHDAMYWYRQDPGQGLRLIYYSQIVNDFQKGDIAEGYSVSREKKESFPLTVTSAQKNPTAFYLCASSISGTYYEQYFGPGTRLTVT.